The entry below gives a single T cell receptor (beta chain) sequence along with its context. The V gene end was trimmed by 0 bases and the J gene end by 3 bases; junction bases not matched to a gene: 9. The CDR3 spans 17 residues. Germline CDR1 is SGHVS and CDR2 is FQNEAQ. This sample is drawn from a study of T cell changes during pregnancy in multiple sclerosis. The assay was immunoSEQ multiplex PCR, and TCRdb's table has in-frame clones only and misses some. The repertoire holds 40,000 to 60,000 clones, roughly 88% seen once, with 1.5% in the top ten. The sample consisted of peripheral blood, taken in the first trimester of pregnancy. This receptor was taken from a female donor in good health, enrolled as a control in a pregnancy study. The J gene is TRBJ2-5, the V gene TRBV7-8; the match to TRBD2 covers 8 bases. The CDR3 region has the DNA TGTGCCAGCAGCTTAGCGGTCGGGGGGGTCGTAAAAGAGACCCAGTACTTC. It yields the protein CASSLAVGGVVKETQYF.